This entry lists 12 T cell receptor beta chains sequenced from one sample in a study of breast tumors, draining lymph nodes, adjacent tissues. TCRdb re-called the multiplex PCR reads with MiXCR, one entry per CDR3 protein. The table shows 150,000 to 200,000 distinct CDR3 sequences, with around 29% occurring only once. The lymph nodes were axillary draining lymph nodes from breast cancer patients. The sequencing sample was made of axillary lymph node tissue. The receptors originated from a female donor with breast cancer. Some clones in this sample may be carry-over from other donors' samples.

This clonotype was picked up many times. CDR3 protein: CASSPGAGGYEQYF. The CDR3 region has the DNA TGTGCCAGCAGCCCCGGGGCAGGGGGGTACGAGCAGTACTTC. This chain connects TRBV5-5 to TRBJ2-7; possible D gene TRBD1, 7 bases. V was trimmed by 4 bases and J by 4 bases, leaving 15 bases between them. The CDR3 consists of 14 residues. Germline CDR1 SGHKS, CDR2 YYEKEE (reference sequence).

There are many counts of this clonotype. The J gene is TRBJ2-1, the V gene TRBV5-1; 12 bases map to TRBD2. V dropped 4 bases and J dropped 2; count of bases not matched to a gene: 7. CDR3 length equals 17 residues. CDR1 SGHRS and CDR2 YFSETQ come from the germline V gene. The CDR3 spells CASSPSSGGATYNEQFF. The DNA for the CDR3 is TGCGCCAGCAGCCCCTCTAGCGGGGGGGCCACCTACAATGAGCAGTTCTTC.

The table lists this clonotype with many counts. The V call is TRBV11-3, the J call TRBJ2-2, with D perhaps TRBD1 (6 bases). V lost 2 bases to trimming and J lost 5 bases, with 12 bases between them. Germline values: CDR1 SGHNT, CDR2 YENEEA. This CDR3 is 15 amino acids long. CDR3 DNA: TGTGCCAGCAGCTTATCCAGGGGTCGGACCGGGGAGCTGTTTTTT. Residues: CASSLSRGRTGELFF.

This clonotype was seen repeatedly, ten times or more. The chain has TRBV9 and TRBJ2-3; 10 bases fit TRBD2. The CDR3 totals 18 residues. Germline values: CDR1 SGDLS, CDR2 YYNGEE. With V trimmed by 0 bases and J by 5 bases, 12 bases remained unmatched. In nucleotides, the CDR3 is TGTGCCAGCAGCGTAGAAGTCATGGCCAGCGGGGGGGGAGATACGCAGTATTTT. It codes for CASSVEVMASGGGDTQYF.

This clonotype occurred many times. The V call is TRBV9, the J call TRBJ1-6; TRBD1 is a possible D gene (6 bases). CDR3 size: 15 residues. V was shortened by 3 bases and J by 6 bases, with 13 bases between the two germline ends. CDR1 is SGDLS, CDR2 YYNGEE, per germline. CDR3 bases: TGTGCCAGCAGCGAGTTCGGGGGCGTTAATTCACCCCTCCACTTT. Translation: CASSEFGGVNSPLHF.

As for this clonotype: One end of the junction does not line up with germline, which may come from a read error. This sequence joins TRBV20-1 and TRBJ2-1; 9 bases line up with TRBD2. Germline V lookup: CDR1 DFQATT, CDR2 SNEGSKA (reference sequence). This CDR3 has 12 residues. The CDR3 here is CSAKNLAGTLIF. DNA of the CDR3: TGCAGTGCCAAGAACCTAGCGGGGACTCTGATCTTC.

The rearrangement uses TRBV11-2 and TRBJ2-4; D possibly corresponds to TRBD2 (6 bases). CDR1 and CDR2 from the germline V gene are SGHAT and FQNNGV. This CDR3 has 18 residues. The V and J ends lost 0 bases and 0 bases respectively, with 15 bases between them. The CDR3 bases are TGTGCCAGCAGCTTAGAGGGGGGAGCATCCCCAGCCAAAAACATTCAGTACTTC. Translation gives CASSLEGGASPAKNIQYF.

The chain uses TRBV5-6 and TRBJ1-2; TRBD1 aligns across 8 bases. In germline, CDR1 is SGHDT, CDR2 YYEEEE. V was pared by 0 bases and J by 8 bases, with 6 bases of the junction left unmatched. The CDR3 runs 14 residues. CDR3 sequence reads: CASSLGWQGAGYTF. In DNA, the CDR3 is TGTGCCAGCAGCTTGGGTTGGCAGGGGGCAGGCTACACCTTC.

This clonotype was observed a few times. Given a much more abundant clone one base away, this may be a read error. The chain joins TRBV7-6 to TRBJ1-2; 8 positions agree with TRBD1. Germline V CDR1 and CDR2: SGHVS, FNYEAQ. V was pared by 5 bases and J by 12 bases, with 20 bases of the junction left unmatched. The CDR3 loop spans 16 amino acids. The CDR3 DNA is TGTGCCAGCAGCCCTACTTACCGGGACAGGAAAACCGTCCACACCTTC. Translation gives CASSPTYRDRKTVHTF. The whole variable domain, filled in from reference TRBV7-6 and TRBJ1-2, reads GAGVSQSPRYKVTKRGQDVALRCDPISGHVSLYWYRQALGQGPEFLTYFNYEAQQDKSGLPNDRFSAERPEGSISTLTIQRTEQRDSAMYRCASSPTYRDRKTVHTFGSGTRLTVV.

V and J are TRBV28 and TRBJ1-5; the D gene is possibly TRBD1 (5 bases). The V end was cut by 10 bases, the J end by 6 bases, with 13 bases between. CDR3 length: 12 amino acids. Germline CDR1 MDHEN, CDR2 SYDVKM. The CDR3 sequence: CAISGGTQPQHF. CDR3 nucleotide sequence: TGTGCCATCTCTGGAGGGACTCAGCCCCAGCATTTT. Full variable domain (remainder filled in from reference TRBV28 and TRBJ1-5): DVKVTQSSRYLVKRTGEKVFLECVQDMDHENMFWYRQDPGLGLRLIYFSYDVKMKEKGDIPEGYSVSREKKERFSLILESASTNQTSMYLCAISGGTQPQHFGDGTRLSIL.

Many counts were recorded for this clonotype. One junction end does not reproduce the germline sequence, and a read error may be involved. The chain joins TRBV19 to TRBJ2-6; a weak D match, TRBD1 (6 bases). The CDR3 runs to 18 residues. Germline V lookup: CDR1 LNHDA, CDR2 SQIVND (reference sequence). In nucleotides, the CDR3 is TGTGCCAGTAATACGGGACAAGGATTCCGACCTGGGGCCAGCGTCCTGACTTTC. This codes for CASNTGQGFRPGASVLTF.

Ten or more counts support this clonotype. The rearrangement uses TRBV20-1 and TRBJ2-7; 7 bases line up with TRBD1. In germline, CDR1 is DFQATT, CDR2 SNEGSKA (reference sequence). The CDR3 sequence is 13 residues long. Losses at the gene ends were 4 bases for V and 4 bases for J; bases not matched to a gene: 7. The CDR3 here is CSAKWTGRYEQYF. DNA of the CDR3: TGCAGTGCTAAGTGGACAGGTCGGTACGAGCAGTACTTC.